This TCR beta chain was profiled in a study of response to subunit inactivated influenza vaccine. Study-level results: Each seasonal flu vaccination may recruit only limited new T cells, authors suggested.

TCRdb re-analysed the RT-PCR reads in MiXCR, keeping a single row per CDR3 protein. The sample lists 600,000 to 700,000 distinct CDR3 sequences, approximately 15% occurring once. CDR3 length: 13 residues. CDR1 is SGHTA, CDR2 FQGNSA, per germline. Between the trimmed V and J ends, which lost 6 bases and 1 base, there was a span of 9 bases. This clonotype was recorded at least ten times. What it binds is not known. The J gene is TRBJ2-5, the V gene TRBV7-2; D may be TRBD1 (5 bases). The sequence derives from a man aged 45 to 65 who received an inactivated influenza vaccine. Here the sequenced sample was PBMCs from blood, taken approximately 15 days before vaccination. This CDR3 reads CASSYRIQETQYF. The CDR3 DNA sequence: TGTGCCAGCAGTTACAGGATCCAAGAGACCCAGTACTTC.